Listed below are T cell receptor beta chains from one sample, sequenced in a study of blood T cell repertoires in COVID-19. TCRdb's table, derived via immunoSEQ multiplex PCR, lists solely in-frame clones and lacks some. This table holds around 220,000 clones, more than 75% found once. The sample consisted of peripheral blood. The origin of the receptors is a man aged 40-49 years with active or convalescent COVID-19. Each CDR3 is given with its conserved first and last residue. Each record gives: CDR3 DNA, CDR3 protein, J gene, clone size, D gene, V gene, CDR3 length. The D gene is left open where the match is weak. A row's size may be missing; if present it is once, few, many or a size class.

CDR3 DNA: TGTGCCAGTAGCCTACAGGGGGCTGGAGAGACCCAGTACTTC; CDR3 protein: CASSLQGAGETQYF; J gene: TRBJ2-5; clone size: .; D gene: TRBD1; V gene: TRBV19; CDR3 length: 14
CDR3 DNA: TGTGCCAGCAGCCCGGGACTCAGCACAGATACGCAGTATTTT; CDR3 protein: CASSPGLSTDTQYF; J gene: TRBJ2-3; clone size: once; D gene: .; V gene: TRBV11-2; CDR3 length: 14
CDR3 DNA: TGTGCCAGTAGGGGGGACAGGGCCTATGGCTACACCTTC; CDR3 protein: CASRGDRAYGYTF; J gene: TRBJ1-2; clone size: .; D gene: TRBD1; V gene: TRBV19; CDR3 length: 13
CDR3 DNA: TGTGCCAGCAGCCACACAGGGGTCGCAACATCTGGTGAAGCTTTCTTT; CDR3 protein: CASSHTGVATSGEAFF; J gene: TRBJ1-1; clone size: .; D gene: TRBD1; V gene: TRBV11-2; CDR3 length: 16
CDR3 DNA: TGTGCCAGCAATGGGGCGGGGCAGGGAGCTTTCTTT; CDR3 protein: CASNGAGQGAFF; J gene: TRBJ1-1; clone size: once; D gene: .; V gene: TRBV28; CDR3 length: 12
CDR3 DNA: TGCGCCAGCAGCATCGCAGGAAAAACTGAAGCTTTCTTT; CDR3 protein: CASSIAGKTEAFF; J gene: TRBJ1-1; clone size: .; D gene: .; V gene: TRBV5-1; CDR3 length: 13
CDR3 DNA: TGTGCCAGCAGCCCAGGGGGCCCCAGCACTGAAGCTTTCTTT; CDR3 protein: CASSPGGPSTEAFF; J gene: TRBJ1-1; clone size: .; D gene: TRBD1; V gene: TRBV28; CDR3 length: 14
CDR3 DNA: TGTGCCAGCAGCCCTCTGGTGGGGAGCCAGGGACTGAGCTATGGCTACACCTTC; CDR3 protein: CASSPLVGSQGLSYGYTF; J gene: TRBJ1-2; clone size: .; D gene: .; V gene: TRBV3-1/TRBV3-2; CDR3 length: 18
CDR3 DNA: TGTGCCAGCAGTCCTGGGCAAAACTATGGCTACACCTTC; CDR3 protein: CASSPGQNYGYTF; J gene: TRBJ1-2; clone size: .; D gene: .; V gene: TRBV6-4; CDR3 length: 13
CDR3 DNA: TGTGCCAGCAGTCCAGGGGGCCAAGAGACCCAGTACTTC; CDR3 protein: CASSPGGQETQYF; J gene: TRBJ2-5; clone size: .; D gene: TRBD1; V gene: TRBV25-1; CDR3 length: 13
CDR3 DNA: TGTGCCAGCAGTTTAGTGCCGTGGCGGGAGCGGTACTTC; CDR3 protein: CASSLVPWRERYF; J gene: TRBJ2-7; clone size: .; D gene: TRBD2; V gene: TRBV12-3/TRBV12-4; CDR3 length: 13
CDR3 DNA: TGTGCCAGCAGCTTCACTCCGCGGGACACTGAAGCTTTCTTT; CDR3 protein: CASSFTPRDTEAFF; J gene: TRBJ1-1; clone size: .; D gene: .; V gene: TRBV5-6; CDR3 length: 14
CDR3 DNA: TGTGCCACCAGCAGAGGACAGGAAACCTACAATGAGCAGTTCTTC; CDR3 protein: CATSRGQETYNEQFF; J gene: TRBJ2-1; clone size: .; D gene: .; V gene: TRBV15; CDR3 length: 15
CDR3 DNA: TGTGCCAGCAGCTTAGCGGACAGGGTCGGGGGGCAGCCCCAGCATTTT; CDR3 protein: CASSLADRVGGQPQHF; J gene: TRBJ1-5; clone size: .; D gene: TRBD1; V gene: TRBV7-8; CDR3 length: 16
CDR3 DNA: TGTGCCAGCAGCATTAGACAGTCCGCAACTAATGAAAAACTGTTTTTT; CDR3 protein: CASSIRQSATNEKLFF; J gene: TRBJ1-4; clone size: once; D gene: .; V gene: TRBV7-8; CDR3 length: 16
CDR3 DNA: TGTGCCAGCAGCTCAGGACAGGACTACGAGCAGTACTTC; CDR3 protein: CASSSGQDYEQYF; J gene: TRBJ2-7; clone size: .; D gene: TRBD1; V gene: TRBV7-3; CDR3 length: 13
CDR3 DNA: TGTGCCAGCAGCCAAGTCACTAGCGCGCACAATGAGCAGTTCTTC; CDR3 protein: CASSQVTSAHNEQFF; J gene: TRBJ2-1; clone size: .; D gene: TRBD2; V gene: TRBV3-1/TRBV3-2; CDR3 length: 15
CDR3 DNA: TGTGCCAGCAGCTTCTGGGGGGTCGAAGAAAAACTGTTTTTT; CDR3 protein: CASSFWGVEEKLFF; J gene: TRBJ1-4; clone size: .; D gene: .; V gene: TRBV7-9; CDR3 length: 14
CDR3 DNA: TGTGCCAGCACCACAACAGGGGACGAGCAGTTCTTC; CDR3 protein: CASTTTGDEQFF; J gene: TRBJ2-1; clone size: .; D gene: TRBD1; V gene: TRBV28; CDR3 length: 12
CDR3 DNA: TGCAGTGCGAGTCGCGGGAGGGGTCCCAAAAACATTCAGTACTTC; CDR3 protein: CSASRGRGPKNIQYF; J gene: TRBJ2-4; clone size: .; D gene: TRBD2; V gene: TRBV20-1; CDR3 length: 15
CDR3 DNA: TGTGCCAGCAGCCGGACAGGGGACCCCAGCTCCTATAATTCACCCCTCCACTTT; CDR3 protein: CASSRTGDPSSYNSPLHF; J gene: TRBJ1-6; clone size: .; D gene: TRBD1; V gene: TRBV7-6; CDR3 length: 18
CDR3 DNA: TGCGCCAGCATAGGACAGGGAGATCAGCCCCAGCATTTT; CDR3 protein: CASIGQGDQPQHF; J gene: TRBJ1-5; clone size: .; D gene: TRBD1; V gene: TRBV10-1; CDR3 length: 13
CDR3 DNA: TGCAGCGCAAACTCGGTAAATGAGCAGTTCTTC; CDR3 protein: CSANSVNEQFF; J gene: TRBJ2-1; clone size: .; D gene: .; V gene: TRBV29-1; CDR3 length: 11
CDR3 DNA: TGTGCCAGCAGCTTACGAGGACAGTCCTATGGCTACACCTTC; CDR3 protein: CASSLRGQSYGYTF; J gene: TRBJ1-2; clone size: .; D gene: .; V gene: TRBV28; CDR3 length: 14
CDR3 DNA: TGCGCCAGCAGTGAAAGACAGGGGTTGGGAGAGACCCAGTACTTC; CDR3 protein: CASSERQGLGETQYF; J gene: TRBJ2-5; clone size: .; D gene: TRBD1; V gene: TRBV10-1; CDR3 length: 15
CDR3 DNA: TGTGCCAGCAGAATACAAAGTCGGGGGCGGGAGATTCTTCGGTGGACCGGGGAGCTGTTTTTT; CDR3 protein: CASRIQSRGREILRWTGELFF; J gene: TRBJ2-2; clone size: .; D gene: .; V gene: TRBV2; CDR3 length: 21
CDR3 DNA: TGTGCCAGCAGGAGGGAACCAGGGGGCGGCACTGAAGCTTTCTTT; CDR3 protein: CASRREPGGGTEAFF; J gene: TRBJ1-1; clone size: .; D gene: TRBD1; V gene: TRBV2; CDR3 length: 15
CDR3 DNA: TGTGCCAGCAGTTTTTTGGGGGCCGACCAGCCCCAGCATTTT; CDR3 protein: CASSFLGADQPQHF; J gene: TRBJ1-5; clone size: .; D gene: .; V gene: TRBV27; CDR3 length: 14
CDR3 DNA: TGTGCCAGCAGTTCGGACAGGGGGGGAAATGAGCAGTTCTTC; CDR3 protein: CASSSDRGGNEQFF; J gene: TRBJ2-1; clone size: .; D gene: TRBD1; V gene: TRBV28; CDR3 length: 14
CDR3 DNA: TGTGCCACCGGGCCGGGGACAGATATGTACGAGCAGTACTTC; CDR3 protein: CATGPGTDMYEQYF; J gene: TRBJ2-7; clone size: .; D gene: TRBD1; V gene: TRBV27; CDR3 length: 14
CDR3 DNA: TGCGCCAGCAGCCGTAGCCTGACAGGGGATCTCAATGAGCAGTTCTTC; CDR3 protein: CASSRSLTGDLNEQFF; J gene: TRBJ2-1; clone size: .; D gene: TRBD1; V gene: TRBV4-1; CDR3 length: 16
CDR3 DNA: TGTGCCAGCAGTTGGACAGGGATGGGTCAGCCCCAGCATTTT; CDR3 protein: CASSWTGMGQPQHF; J gene: TRBJ1-5; clone size: once; D gene: TRBD1; V gene: TRBV27; CDR3 length: 14
CDR3 DNA: TGTGCCAGCAGCCGGAATCCTCCGGGACAGGGAGAGGGTGGCTACACCTTC; CDR3 protein: CASSRNPPGQGEGGYTF; J gene: TRBJ1-2; clone size: .; D gene: TRBD1; V gene: TRBV4-2; CDR3 length: 17
CDR3 DNA: TGCGCCAGCAGCTTGGGACTAGCGGAGACCCAGTACTTC; CDR3 protein: CASSLGLAETQYF; J gene: TRBJ2-5; clone size: .; D gene: TRBD2; V gene: TRBV5-1; CDR3 length: 13
CDR3 DNA: TGTGCCAGCAGCCCGGGCCACGAGGGCACTGAAGCTTTCTTT; CDR3 protein: CASSPGHEGTEAFF; J gene: TRBJ1-1; clone size: .; D gene: .; V gene: TRBV9; CDR3 length: 14
CDR3 DNA: TGTGCCAGCAGTTTTACAAGCGGGAGAAACACAGATACGCAGTATTTT; CDR3 protein: CASSFTSGRNTDTQYF; J gene: TRBJ2-3; clone size: .; D gene: TRBD2; V gene: TRBV5-6; CDR3 length: 16
CDR3 DNA: TGTGCCAGCTCACCCGGACTGCGAAACACCATATATTTT; CDR3 protein: CASSPGLRNTIYF; J gene: TRBJ1-3; clone size: .; D gene: .; V gene: TRBV18; CDR3 length: 13
CDR3 DNA: TGTGCCAGCAGCTCACTGACAGGGCGGGAGACCCAGTACTTC; CDR3 protein: CASSSLTGRETQYF; J gene: TRBJ2-5; clone size: .; D gene: TRBD1; V gene: TRBV5-4; CDR3 length: 14
CDR3 DNA: TGTGCCAGCAGCCGAAAGGGGCAGTATCTAAACTATGGCTACACCTTC; CDR3 protein: CASSRKGQYLNYGYTF; J gene: TRBJ1-2; clone size: .; D gene: .; V gene: TRBV5-8; CDR3 length: 16
CDR3 DNA: TGTGCCTGGAGTATGAAGGGGTTGGGACAGCCCCAGCATTTT; CDR3 protein: CAWSMKGLGQPQHF; J gene: TRBJ1-5; clone size: .; D gene: .; V gene: TRBV30; CDR3 length: 14
CDR3 DNA: TGCAGTGCTGGTGGGACAGGGGTTGCAGATACGCAGTATTTT; CDR3 protein: CSAGGTGVADTQYF; J gene: TRBJ2-3; clone size: .; D gene: TRBD1; V gene: TRBV20-1; CDR3 length: 14
CDR3 DNA: TGTGCCAGCAGCTCCCGGGACACTGAAGCTTTCTTT; CDR3 protein: CASSSRDTEAFF; J gene: TRBJ1-1; clone size: .; D gene: .; V gene: TRBV5-4; CDR3 length: 12
CDR3 DNA: TGTGCCAGCAGCTCAGACAGGGGGAGGAACACTGAAGCTTTCTTT; CDR3 protein: CASSSDRGRNTEAFF; J gene: TRBJ1-1; clone size: .; D gene: TRBD1; V gene: TRBV5-4; CDR3 length: 15
CDR3 DNA: TGTGCCAGCAGCCTGTCCACAGATACGCAGTATTTT; CDR3 protein: CASSLSTDTQYF; J gene: TRBJ2-3; clone size: .; D gene: .; V gene: TRBV28; CDR3 length: 12
CDR3 DNA: TGTGCCAGCAGTTTAACAGGGGGCGGCTATGGCTACACCTTC; CDR3 protein: CASSLTGGGYGYTF; J gene: TRBJ1-2; clone size: .; D gene: TRBD1; V gene: TRBV27; CDR3 length: 14
CDR3 DNA: TGTGCCAGCAGCTTGAGTGGAGCTGGAAACACCATATATTTT; CDR3 protein: CASSLSGAGNTIYF; J gene: TRBJ1-3; clone size: .; D gene: .; V gene: TRBV5-5; CDR3 length: 14
CDR3 DNA: TGTGCCAGCAGCCCTAGGTTGCGGGCCTCAGAGGGCTACACCTTC; CDR3 protein: CASSPRLRASEGYTF; J gene: TRBJ1-2; clone size: .; D gene: .; V gene: TRBV3-1/TRBV3-2; CDR3 length: 15
CDR3 DNA: TGTGCCAGCAGTTACCCAGGCCGGGGCGAGCAGTACTTC; CDR3 protein: CASSYPGRGEQYF; J gene: TRBJ2-7; clone size: .; D gene: .; V gene: TRBV6-5; CDR3 length: 13
CDR3 DNA: TGCGCCAGCAGTGAGTCGAACCAGCGGGGCCGGGAGGATGAGCAGTTCTTC; CDR3 protein: CASSESNQRGREDEQFF; J gene: TRBJ2-1; clone size: .; D gene: TRBD2; V gene: TRBV10-2; CDR3 length: 17
CDR3 DNA: TGTGCCAGCAGCTTGACAGGTGAAGAGACCCAGTACTTC; CDR3 protein: CASSLTGEETQYF; J gene: TRBJ2-5; clone size: .; D gene: .; V gene: TRBV5-6; CDR3 length: 13
CDR3 DNA: TGTGCCTGGAGTGTATTCCGTGAGACCCAGTACTTC; CDR3 protein: CAWSVFRETQYF; J gene: TRBJ2-5; clone size: .; D gene: .; V gene: TRBV30; CDR3 length: 12
CDR3 DNA: TGTGCCAGCAGTTACTCAAACAGGGGGGCCACTGAAGCTTTCTTT; CDR3 protein: CASSYSNRGATEAFF; J gene: TRBJ1-1; clone size: .; D gene: TRBD1; V gene: TRBV6-5; CDR3 length: 15